A selection of T cell receptor beta chains follows, all from one sample in a study of Ad26.COV2.S vaccination and SARS-CoV-2 variants. This table comes from immunoSEQ multiplex PCR, and its TCRdb copy is limited to in-frame clones, with some not included. Here the sample spans about half a million clones, 80% to 90% being singletons. Sequencing used peripheral blood, obtained in a trial of Ad26.COV2.S vaccine versus placebo. These receptor sequences come from a person aged 18-60 years who received the Ad26.COV2.S COVID-19 vaccine or a placebo. The CDR3 runs from the conserved cysteine through the conserved F or W. D genes are given only for firm matches. Clone size is not always given. Where it is, it says once, few, many or a class for expanded clones.

v_call: TRBV27; clone_size: .; j_call: TRBJ2-2; d_call: .; cdr3_aa: CASSLSGTNTGELFF; cdr3_nt: TGTGCCAGCAGTTTATCGGGCACCAACACCGGGGAGCTGTTTTTT
v_call: TRBV24-1; clone_size: .; j_call: TRBJ2-5; d_call: .; cdr3_aa: CATQTGGGETQYF; cdr3_nt: TGTGCCACCCAAACAGGGGGAGGGGAGACCCAGTACTTC
v_call: TRBV6-2/TRBV6-3; clone_size: .; j_call: TRBJ1-5; d_call: .; cdr3_aa: CASSPVQGRNQPQHF; cdr3_nt: TGTGCCAGCAGTCCCGTGCAGGGGAGAAATCAGCCCCAGCATTTT
v_call: TRBV28; clone_size: .; j_call: TRBJ2-7; d_call: .; cdr3_aa: CASSLVTSSYEQYF; cdr3_nt: TGTGCCAGCAGTTTAGTCACGAGCTCCTACGAGCAGTACTTC
v_call: TRBV28; clone_size: .; j_call: TRBJ2-2; d_call: TRBD1; cdr3_aa: CASRESRGRIGELFF; cdr3_nt: TGTGCCAGCAGAGAGAGCAGGGGGCGTATCGGGGAGCTGTTTTTT
v_call: TRBV18; clone_size: .; j_call: TRBJ2-5; d_call: .; cdr3_aa: CASSPDRQETQYF; cdr3_nt: TGTGCCAGCTCACCGGACAGACAAGAGACCCAGTACTTC
v_call: TRBV6-5; clone_size: few; j_call: TRBJ2-1; d_call: .; cdr3_aa: CASSPSGYSYNEQFF; cdr3_nt: TGTGCCAGCAGTCCGAGCGGGTACTCCTACAATGAGCAGTTCTTC
v_call: TRBV7-9; clone_size: .; j_call: TRBJ2-5; d_call: TRBD1; cdr3_aa: CASSTRQGILQETQYF; cdr3_nt: TGTGCCAGCAGCACGCGACAGGGCATCCTCCAAGAGACCCAGTACTTC
v_call: TRBV28; clone_size: .; j_call: TRBJ1-5; d_call: TRBD1; cdr3_aa: CASTFPTGGDQPQHF; cdr3_nt: TGTGCCAGCACTTTCCCGACAGGGGGTGATCAGCCCCAGCATTTT
v_call: TRBV5-1; clone_size: .; j_call: TRBJ2-1; d_call: .; cdr3_aa: CASSLVAGTDNEQFF; cdr3_nt: TGCGCCAGCAGCCTGGTGGCGGGAACGGACAATGAGCAGTTCTTC
v_call: TRBV19; clone_size: once; j_call: TRBJ1-5; d_call: .; cdr3_aa: CASSRWGGDSNQPQHF; cdr3_nt: TGTGCCAGTAGTCGGTGGGGGGGGGATAGCAATCAGCCCCAGCATTTT
v_call: TRBV21-1; clone_size: .; j_call: TRBJ2-7; d_call: .; cdr3_aa: CASSKGCEQYF; cdr3_nt: TGTGCCAGCAGCAAAGGGTGCGAGCAGTACTTC
v_call: TRBV27; clone_size: .; j_call: TRBJ2-3; d_call: TRBD1; cdr3_aa: CASSLHGQGPDTQYF; cdr3_nt: TGTGCCAGCTCTTTACATGGACAGGGCCCAGATACGCAGTATTTT
v_call: TRBV5-1; clone_size: .; j_call: TRBJ1-2; d_call: .; cdr3_aa: CASSSSDSNYGYTF; cdr3_nt: TGCGCCAGCAGCTCTTCGGACAGTAACTATGGCTACACCTTC
v_call: TRBV18; clone_size: .; j_call: TRBJ2-3; d_call: TRBD2; cdr3_aa: CASSPTGGDTQYF; cdr3_nt: TGTGCCAGCTCACCAACGGGGGGAGATACGCAGTATTTT
v_call: TRBV18; clone_size: .; j_call: TRBJ1-5; d_call: .; cdr3_aa: CASSPISGNQPQHF; cdr3_nt: TGTGCCAGCTCACCAATTTCCGGCAATCAGCCCCAGCATTTT
v_call: TRBV6-5; clone_size: .; j_call: TRBJ2-5; d_call: TRBD1; cdr3_aa: CASSYGTGQETQYF; cdr3_nt: TGTGCCAGCAGTTACGGGACAGGGCAAGAGACCCAGTACTTC
v_call: TRBV5-4; clone_size: .; j_call: TRBJ1-1; d_call: .; cdr3_aa: CASSLGRALNTEAFF; cdr3_nt: TGTGCCAGCAGCTTGGGCAGGGCGTTGAACACTGAAGCTTTCTTT
v_call: TRBV2; clone_size: .; j_call: TRBJ1-2; d_call: .; cdr3_aa: CASSESPTGSYGYTF; cdr3_nt: TGTGCCAGCAGTGAAAGCCCGACGGGTAGCTATGGCTACACCTTC
v_call: TRBV4-3; clone_size: .; j_call: TRBJ1-1; d_call: .; cdr3_aa: CASSHVFGTGQNTEAFF; cdr3_nt: TGCGCCAGCAGCCATGTTTTTGGAACAGGGCAAAACACTGAAGCTTTCTTT
v_call: TRBV27; clone_size: .; j_call: TRBJ2-7; d_call: .; cdr3_aa: CASNKFGSDEQYF; cdr3_nt: TGTGCCAGCAACAAATTCGGGAGCGACGAGCAGTACTTC
v_call: TRBV19; clone_size: .; j_call: TRBJ2-2; d_call: .; cdr3_aa: CASRVPVNTGELFF; cdr3_nt: TGTGCCAGTAGAGTCCCGGTGAACACCGGGGAGCTGTTTTTT
v_call: TRBV9; clone_size: once; j_call: TRBJ2-2; d_call: .; cdr3_aa: CASSVRGTTRNTGELFF; cdr3_nt: TGTGCCAGCAGCGTTCGAGGGACAACCCGAAACACCGGGGAGCTGTTTTTT
v_call: TRBV19; clone_size: .; j_call: TRBJ2-1; d_call: TRBD2; cdr3_aa: CASSFLGLGIFDEQFF; cdr3_nt: TGTGCCAGTAGTTTTCTCGGACTAGGTATTTTTGATGAGCAGTTCTTC
v_call: TRBV7-8; clone_size: .; j_call: TRBJ2-5; d_call: .; cdr3_aa: CASRVAGGAKTQYF; cdr3_nt: TGTGCCAGCAGGGTGGCTGGGGGGGCGAAGACCCAGTACTTC
v_call: TRBV6-5; clone_size: .; j_call: TRBJ1-1; d_call: .; cdr3_aa: CASSRGQPNTEAFF; cdr3_nt: TGTGCCAGCAGCCGAGGACAGCCGAACACTGAAGCTTTCTTT
v_call: TRBV28; clone_size: once; j_call: TRBJ1-1; d_call: .; cdr3_aa: CASSSVPPASNPAFF; cdr3_nt: TGTGCCAGCAGTTCCGTGCCACCTGCCTCGAATCCGGCTTTCTTT
v_call: TRBV2; clone_size: .; j_call: TRBJ2-7; d_call: TRBD1; cdr3_aa: CASSADRGSYEQYF; cdr3_nt: TGTGCCAGCAGCGCCGACAGGGGGAGTTACGAGCAGTACTTC
v_call: TRBV6-2/TRBV6-3; clone_size: .; j_call: TRBJ2-7; d_call: .; cdr3_aa: CASSIRVEGAYYEQYF; cdr3_nt: TGTGCCAGCAGTATCCGCGTGGAGGGGGCTTACTACGAGCAGTACTTC
v_call: TRBV7-2; clone_size: .; j_call: TRBJ2-3; d_call: .; cdr3_aa: CASRRGSSTDTQYF; cdr3_nt: TGTGCCAGCCGCAGGGGTTCTAGCACAGATACGCAGTATTTT
v_call: TRBV4-3; clone_size: .; j_call: TRBJ1-2; d_call: .; cdr3_aa: CASSQAWGDNYGYTF; cdr3_nt: TGCGCCAGCAGCCAAGCATGGGGGGATAACTATGGCTACACCTTC
v_call: TRBV6-5; clone_size: .; j_call: TRBJ2-1; d_call: .; cdr3_aa: CASSGASRYNEQFF; cdr3_nt: TGTGCCAGCAGCGGGGCTAGCAGGTACAATGAGCAGTTCTTC
v_call: TRBV6-5; clone_size: .; j_call: TRBJ2-1; d_call: .; cdr3_aa: CASSYSTLTTYNEQFF; cdr3_nt: TGTGCCAGCAGTTACTCGACCCTGACCACCTACAATGAGCAGTTCTTC
v_call: TRBV19; clone_size: .; j_call: TRBJ2-5; d_call: TRBD2; cdr3_aa: CASSIWRTSGEQETQYF; cdr3_nt: TGTGCCAGTAGTATTTGGCGGACTAGCGGGGAACAAGAGACCCAGTACTTC
v_call: TRBV11-2; clone_size: .; j_call: TRBJ2-1; d_call: TRBD2; cdr3_aa: CASSLGAGGPSNEQFF; cdr3_nt: TGTGCCAGCAGCTTAGGAGCGGGAGGGCCCTCGAATGAGCAGTTCTTC
v_call: TRBV11-2; clone_size: .; j_call: TRBJ2-2; d_call: .; cdr3_aa: CASSEQTVTGELFF; cdr3_nt: TGTGCCAGCAGCGAACAGACAGTCACCGGGGAGCTGTTTTTT
v_call: TRBV7-3; clone_size: .; j_call: TRBJ2-1; d_call: .; cdr3_aa: CASSPPQADEQFF; cdr3_nt: TGTGCCAGCAGCCCCCCTCAGGCGGATGAGCAGTTCTTC
v_call: TRBV2; clone_size: .; j_call: TRBJ1-2; d_call: .; cdr3_aa: CASSDRRGANYGYTF; cdr3_nt: TGTGCCAGCAGTGATCGTCGGGGGGCTAACTATGGCTACACCTTC
v_call: TRBV2; clone_size: .; j_call: TRBJ2-7; d_call: .; cdr3_aa: CASSVERHGHRTYEQYF; cdr3_nt: TGTGCCAGCAGCGTAGAGCGCCATGGGCACCGGACCTACGAGCAGTACTTC
v_call: TRBV6-6; clone_size: .; j_call: TRBJ1-2; d_call: .; cdr3_aa: CASSYQSPNYGYTF; cdr3_nt: TGTGCCAGCAGTTATCAGTCTCCCAACTATGGCTACACCTTC
v_call: TRBV27; clone_size: .; j_call: TRBJ2-1; d_call: TRBD1; cdr3_aa: CASSRFRDRITSEQFF; cdr3_nt: TGTGCCAGCAGTCGCTTCCGGGACAGGATAACAAGTGAGCAGTTCTTC
v_call: TRBV9; clone_size: .; j_call: TRBJ2-7; d_call: .; cdr3_aa: CASSVALDYEQYF; cdr3_nt: TGTGCCAGCAGCGTGGCCCTTGACTACGAGCAGTACTTC
v_call: TRBV6-5; clone_size: .; j_call: TRBJ2-7; d_call: .; cdr3_aa: CASSYESGPYEQYF; cdr3_nt: TGTGCCAGCAGTTACGAGTCGGGACCCTACGAGCAGTACTTC
v_call: TRBV6-5; clone_size: .; j_call: TRBJ2-2; d_call: TRBD2; cdr3_aa: CASSYGGRYFTGELFF; cdr3_nt: TGTGCCAGCAGTTATGGCGGGAGGTACTTTACCGGGGAGCTGTTTTTT
v_call: TRBV29-1; clone_size: .; j_call: TRBJ2-7; d_call: TRBD2; cdr3_aa: CSVETSGVTYEQYF; cdr3_nt: TGCAGCGTTGAAACTAGCGGGGTAACCTACGAGCAGTACTTC
v_call: TRBV5-1; clone_size: once; j_call: TRBJ2-7; d_call: .; cdr3_aa: CASSLGTSNYEQYF; cdr3_nt: TGCGCCAGCAGCCTCGGGACCTCCAACTACGAGCAGTACTTC